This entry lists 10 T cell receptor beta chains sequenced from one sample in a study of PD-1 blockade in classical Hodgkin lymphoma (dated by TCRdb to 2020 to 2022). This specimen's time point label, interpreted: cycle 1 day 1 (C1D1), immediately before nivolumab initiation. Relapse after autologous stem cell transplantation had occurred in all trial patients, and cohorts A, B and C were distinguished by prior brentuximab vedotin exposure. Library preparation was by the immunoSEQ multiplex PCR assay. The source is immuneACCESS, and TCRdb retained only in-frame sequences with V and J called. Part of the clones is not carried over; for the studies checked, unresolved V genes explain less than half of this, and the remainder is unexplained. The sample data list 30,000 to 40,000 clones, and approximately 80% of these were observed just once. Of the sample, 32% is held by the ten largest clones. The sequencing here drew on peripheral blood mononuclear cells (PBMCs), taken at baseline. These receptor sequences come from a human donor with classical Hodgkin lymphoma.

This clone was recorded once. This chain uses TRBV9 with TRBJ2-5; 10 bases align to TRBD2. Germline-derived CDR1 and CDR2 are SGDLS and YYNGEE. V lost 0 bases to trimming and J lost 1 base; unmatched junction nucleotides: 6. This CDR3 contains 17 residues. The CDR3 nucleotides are TGTGCCAGCAGCGTAGCTGCAGCGGGGGGGGTCCAAGAGACCCAGTACTTC. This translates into CASSVAAAGGVQETQYF.

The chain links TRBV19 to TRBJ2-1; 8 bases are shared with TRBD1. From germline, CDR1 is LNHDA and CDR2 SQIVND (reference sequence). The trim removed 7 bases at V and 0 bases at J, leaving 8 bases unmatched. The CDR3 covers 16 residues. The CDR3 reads CASIGGQASSYNEQFF. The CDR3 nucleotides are TGTGCCAGTATCGGGGGACAGGCCTCCTCCTACAATGAGCAGTTCTTC.

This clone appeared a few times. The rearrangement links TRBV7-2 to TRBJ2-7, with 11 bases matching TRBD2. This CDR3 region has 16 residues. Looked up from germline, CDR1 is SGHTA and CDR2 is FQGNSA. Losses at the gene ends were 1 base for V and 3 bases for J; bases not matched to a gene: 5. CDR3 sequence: CASSLGATSGGYEQYF. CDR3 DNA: TGTGCCAGCAGCTTAGGGGCTACTAGCGGGGGCTACGAGCAGTACTTC.

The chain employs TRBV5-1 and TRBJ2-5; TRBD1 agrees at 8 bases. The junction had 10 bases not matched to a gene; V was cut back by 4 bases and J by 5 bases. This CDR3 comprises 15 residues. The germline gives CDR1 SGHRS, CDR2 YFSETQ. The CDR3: CASSTGQGPGETQYF. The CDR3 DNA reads TGCGCCAGCAGCACAGGACAGGGCCCGGGGGAGACCCAGTACTTC.

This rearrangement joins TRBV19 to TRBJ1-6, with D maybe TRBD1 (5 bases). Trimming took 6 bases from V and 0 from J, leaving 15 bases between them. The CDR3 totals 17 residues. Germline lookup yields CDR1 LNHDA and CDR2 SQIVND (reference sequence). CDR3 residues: CASRVRGARSYNSPLHF. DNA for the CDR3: TGTGCCAGTAGGGTCCGCGGGGCGCGCTCCTATAATTCACCCCTCCACTTT.

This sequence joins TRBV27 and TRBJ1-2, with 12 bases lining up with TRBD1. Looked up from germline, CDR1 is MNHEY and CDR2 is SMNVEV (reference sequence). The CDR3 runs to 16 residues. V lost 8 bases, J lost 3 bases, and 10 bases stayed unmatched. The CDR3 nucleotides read TGTGCCAGCCGTTGGGTTGGGACAGGGGGCTACTATGGCTACACCTTC. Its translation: CASRWVGTGGYYGYTF.

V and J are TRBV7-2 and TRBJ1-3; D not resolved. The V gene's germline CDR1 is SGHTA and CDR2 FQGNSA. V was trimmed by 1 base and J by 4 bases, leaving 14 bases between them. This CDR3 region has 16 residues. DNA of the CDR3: TGTGCCAGCAGCTTAGTAGGCGTCGGTGGAGGAAACACCATATATTTT. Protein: CASSLVGVGGGNTIYF.

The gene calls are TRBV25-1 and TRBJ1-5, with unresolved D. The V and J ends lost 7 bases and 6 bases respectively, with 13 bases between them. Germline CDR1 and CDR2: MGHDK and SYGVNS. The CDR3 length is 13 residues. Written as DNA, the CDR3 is TGTGCCAGCACCGATGGGGAGAGTCAGCCCCAGCATTTT. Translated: CASTDGESQPQHF.

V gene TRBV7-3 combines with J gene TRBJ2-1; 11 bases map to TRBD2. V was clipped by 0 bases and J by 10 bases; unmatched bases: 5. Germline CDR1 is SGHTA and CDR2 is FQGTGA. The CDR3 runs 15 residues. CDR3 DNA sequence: TGTGCCAGCAGCTTAACTAGCGGGGGGGCCGGAGAGCAGTTCTTC. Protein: CASSLTSGGAGEQFF.

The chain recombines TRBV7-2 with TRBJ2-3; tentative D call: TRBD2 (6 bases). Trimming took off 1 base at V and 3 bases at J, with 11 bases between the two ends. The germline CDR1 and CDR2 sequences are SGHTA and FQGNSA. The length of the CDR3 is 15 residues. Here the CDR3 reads CASSLERGGTDTQYF. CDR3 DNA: TGTGCCAGCAGCTTAGAGAGGGGAGGAACAGATACGCAGTATTTT. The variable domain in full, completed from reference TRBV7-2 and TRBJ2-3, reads GAGVSQSPSNKVTEKGKDVELRCDPISGHTALYWYRQSLGQGLEFLIYFQGNSAPDKSGLPSDRFSAERTGGSVSTLTIQRTQQEDSAVYLCASSLERGGTDTQYFGPGTRLTVL.